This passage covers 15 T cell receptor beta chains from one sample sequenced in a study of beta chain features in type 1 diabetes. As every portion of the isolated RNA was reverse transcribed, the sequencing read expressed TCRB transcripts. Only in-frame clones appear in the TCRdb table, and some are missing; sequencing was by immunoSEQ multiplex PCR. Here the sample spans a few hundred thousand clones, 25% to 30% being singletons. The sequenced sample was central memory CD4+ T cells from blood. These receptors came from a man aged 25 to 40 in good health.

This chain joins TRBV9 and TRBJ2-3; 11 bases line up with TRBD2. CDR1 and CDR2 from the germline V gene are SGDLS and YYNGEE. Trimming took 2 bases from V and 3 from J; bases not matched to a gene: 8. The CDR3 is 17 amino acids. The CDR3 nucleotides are TGTGCCAGCAGCGTCACTAGCGGGAGTTTTGGTACAGATACGCAGTATTTT. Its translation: CASSVTSGSFGTDTQYF.

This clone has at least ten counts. As DNA, the CDR3 is TGTGCCAGCAGTATAAGCGGAGCCTACAATGAGCAGTTCTTC. This codes for CASSISGAYNEQFF. J is TRBJ2-1 and V is TRBV28; tentative D call: TRBD2 (5 bases). This CDR3 comprises 14 residues. Germline V gene sequence: CDR1 MDHEN, CDR2 SYDVKM. V lost 5 bases and J lost 2, with 10 bases in between.

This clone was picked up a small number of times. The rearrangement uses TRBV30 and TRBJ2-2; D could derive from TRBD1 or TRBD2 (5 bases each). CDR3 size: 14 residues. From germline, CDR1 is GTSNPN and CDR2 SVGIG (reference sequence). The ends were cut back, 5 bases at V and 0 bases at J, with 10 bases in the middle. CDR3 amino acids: CAWRGGANTGELFF. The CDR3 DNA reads TGTGCCTGGCGGGGCGGCGCGAACACCGGGGAGCTGTTTTTT.

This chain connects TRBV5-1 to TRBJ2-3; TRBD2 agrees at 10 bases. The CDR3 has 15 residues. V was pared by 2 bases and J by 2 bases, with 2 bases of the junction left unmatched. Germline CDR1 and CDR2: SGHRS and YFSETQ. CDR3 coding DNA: TGCGCCAGCAGCTTCCTAGCGGGGGACACAGATACGCAGTATTTT. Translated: CASSFLAGDTDTQYF.

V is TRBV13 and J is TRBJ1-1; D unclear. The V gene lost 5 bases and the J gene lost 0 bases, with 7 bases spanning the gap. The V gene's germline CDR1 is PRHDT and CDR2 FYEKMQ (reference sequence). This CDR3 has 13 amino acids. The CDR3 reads CASSLDLNTEAFF. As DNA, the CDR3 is TGTGCCAGCAGCCTCGATTTGAACACTGAAGCTTTCTTT.

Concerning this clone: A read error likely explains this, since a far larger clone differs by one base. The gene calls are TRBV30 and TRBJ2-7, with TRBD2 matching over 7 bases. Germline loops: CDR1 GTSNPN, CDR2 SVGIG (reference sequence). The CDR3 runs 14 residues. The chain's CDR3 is CAGSVGGSSYEQYF. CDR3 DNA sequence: TGTGCCGGGAGTGTGGGAGGGAGCTCCTACGAGCAGTACTTC.

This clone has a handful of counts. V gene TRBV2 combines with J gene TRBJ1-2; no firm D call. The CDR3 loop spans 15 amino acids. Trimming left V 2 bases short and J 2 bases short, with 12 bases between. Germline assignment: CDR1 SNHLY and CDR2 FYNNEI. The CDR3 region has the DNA TGTGCCAGCAGTGAATTGAGGCAGGCGAACTATGGCTACACCTTC. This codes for CASSELRQANYGYTF. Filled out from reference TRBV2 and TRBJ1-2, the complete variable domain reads EPEVTQTPSHQVTQMGQEVILRCVPISNHLYFYWYRQILGQKVEFLVSFYNNEISEKSEIFDDQFSVERPDGSNFTLKIRSTKLEDSAMYFCASSELRQANYGYTFGSGTRLTVV.

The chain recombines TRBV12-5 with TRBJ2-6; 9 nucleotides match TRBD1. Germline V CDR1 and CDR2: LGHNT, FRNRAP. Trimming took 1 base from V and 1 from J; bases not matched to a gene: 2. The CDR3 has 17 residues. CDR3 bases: TGTGCTAGTGGTTTGGGGACAGGGGCTTCTGGGGCCAACGTCCTGACTTTC. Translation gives CASGLGTGASGANVLTF.

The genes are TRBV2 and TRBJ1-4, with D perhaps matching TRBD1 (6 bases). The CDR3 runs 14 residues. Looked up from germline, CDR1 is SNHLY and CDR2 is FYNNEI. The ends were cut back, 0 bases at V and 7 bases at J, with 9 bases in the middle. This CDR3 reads CASSEAQGGEKLFF. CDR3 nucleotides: TGTGCCAGCAGTGAAGCACAGGGCGGTGAAAAACTGTTTTTT.

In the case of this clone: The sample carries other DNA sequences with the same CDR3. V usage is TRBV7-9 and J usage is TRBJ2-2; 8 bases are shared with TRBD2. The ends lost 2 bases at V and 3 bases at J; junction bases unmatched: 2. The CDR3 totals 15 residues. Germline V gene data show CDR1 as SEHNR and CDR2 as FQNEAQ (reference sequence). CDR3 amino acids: CASSLPGGDTGELFF. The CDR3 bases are TGTGCCAGCAGCTTACCCGGGGGGGACACCGGGGAGCTGTTTTTT.

This CDR3 reads CSVEGRTIQETQYF. The CDR3 nucleotides are TGCAGCGTTGAAGGGAGGACGATCCAAGAGACCCAGTACTTC. This chain connects TRBV29-1 to TRBJ2-5; D might be TRBD2 (5 bases). The germline V and J ends were trimmed by 1 base and 1 base, with 10 bases remaining between them. Germline V CDR1 and CDR2: SQVTM, ANQGSEA. This CDR3 has 14 residues.

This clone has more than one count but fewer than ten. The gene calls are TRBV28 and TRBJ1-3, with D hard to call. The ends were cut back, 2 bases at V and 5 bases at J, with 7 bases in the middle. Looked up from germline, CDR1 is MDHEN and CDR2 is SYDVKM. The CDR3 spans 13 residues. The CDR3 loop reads CASSLGTRNTIYF. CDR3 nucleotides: TGTGCCAGCAGTTTAGGCACCCGAAACACCATATATTTT. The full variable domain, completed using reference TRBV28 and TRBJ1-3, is DVKVTQSSRYLVKRTGEKVFLECVQDMDHENMFWYRQDPGLGLRLIYFSYDVKMKEKGDIPEGYSVSREKKERFSLILESASTNQTSMYLCASSLGTRNTIYFGEGSWLTVV.

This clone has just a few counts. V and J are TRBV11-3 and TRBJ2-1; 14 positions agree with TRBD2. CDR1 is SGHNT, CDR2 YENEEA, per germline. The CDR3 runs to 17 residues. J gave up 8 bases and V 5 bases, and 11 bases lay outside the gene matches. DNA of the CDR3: TGTGCCAGCAGCCAGGGCGGTCCGGGACTAGCGGGAGATGAGCAGTTCTTC. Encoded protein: CASSQGGPGLAGDEQFF.

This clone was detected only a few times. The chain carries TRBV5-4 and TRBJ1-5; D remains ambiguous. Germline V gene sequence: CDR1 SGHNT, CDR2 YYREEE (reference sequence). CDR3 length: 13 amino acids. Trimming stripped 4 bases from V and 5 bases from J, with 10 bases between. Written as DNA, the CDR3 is TGTGCCAGCAGCCAGGACGGCTATCAGCCCCAGCATTTT. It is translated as CASSQDGYQPQHF.

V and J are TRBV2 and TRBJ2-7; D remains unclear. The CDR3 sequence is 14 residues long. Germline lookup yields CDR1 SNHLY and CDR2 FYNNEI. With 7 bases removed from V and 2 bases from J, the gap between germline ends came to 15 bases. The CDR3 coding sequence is TGTGCCAGCATCCAAAAATTGGGGACCTACGAGCAGTACTTC. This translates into CASIQKLGTYEQYF. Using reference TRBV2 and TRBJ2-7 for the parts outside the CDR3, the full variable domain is EPEVTQTPSHQVTQMGQEVILRCVPISNHLYFYWYRQILGQKVEFLVSFYNNEISEKSEIFDDQFSVERPDGSNFTLKIRSTKLEDSAMYFCASIQKLGTYEQYFGPGTRLTVT.